What follows are 11 T cell receptor beta chains derived from one specimen sequenced in a study of identical twins. TCRdb itself ran the 5' RACE reads through MiXCR, one entry per CDR3 protein. This table holds around 200,000 distinct CDR3 sequences, around 9.6% found once. Sequenced material: memory (CD45RO+) T cells sorted from blood. All receptors derive from a woman aged 18 to 35 in good health.

The CDR3 DNA reads TGTGCCAGCAGCTTAGATCCCCAGGGGGACTACGAGCAGTACTTC. Protein sequence: CASSLDPQGDYEQYF. The chain couples TRBV11-2 to TRBJ2-7; the match to TRBD1 covers 7 bases. This CDR3 contains 15 residues. CDR1 and CDR2 (germline): SGHAT, FQNNGV. Trimming took 0 bases from V and 3 from J; bases not matched to a gene: 5.

This clonotype was seen ten or more times. V and J are TRBV5-1 and TRBJ2-7; D is unresolved. This CDR3 spans 13 amino acids. The germline CDR1 and CDR2 sequences are SGHRS and YFSETQ. V dropped 3 bases and J dropped 3 bases, with 10 bases sitting between them. CDR3 sequence reads: CASSSGPNYEQYF. The CDR3 bases are TGCGCCAGCAGCTCGGGTCCCAACTACGAGCAGTACTTC.

In its sample, this clonotype was seen a few times. The gene calls are TRBV6-1 and TRBJ1-4; D might be TRBD1 (6 bases). The CDR3 has 17 amino acids. With 2 bases removed from V and 0 bases from J, the gap between germline ends came to 13 bases. Germline CDR1 MNHNS, CDR2 SASEGT. DNA for the CDR3: TGTGCCAGCAGTGAAACATTAGGGGGGACAACTAATGAAAAACTGTTTTTT. Its translation is CASSETLGGTTNEKLFF.

The CDR3 DNA sequence: TGTGCCTGGAGTGTACTATTAGAAGCTTTCTTT. Its translation: CAWSVLLEAFF. J is TRBJ1-1 and V is TRBV30; D is unresolved. V was cut by 0 bases and J by 8 bases, with 7 bases left in between. The germline V gene has CDR1 GTSNPN and CDR2 SVGIG (reference sequence). The CDR3 runs to 11 residues.

The chain links TRBV7-9 to TRBJ2-7; the D is unclear. This CDR3 has 12 residues. Germline CDR1 is SEHNR and CDR2 is FQNEAQ (reference sequence). The germline V and J ends were trimmed by 4 bases and 6 bases, with 10 bases remaining between them. The CDR3 protein is CASSSVTREQYF. The CDR3 bases are TGTGCCAGCAGCTCCGTTACGCGCGAGCAGTACTTC.

This clonotype occurred many times. The rearrangement links TRBV5-1 to TRBJ2-1, with a tentative D call TRBD1 (5 bases). The V gene lost 0 bases and the J gene lost 6 bases, with 16 bases spanning the gap. The CDR3 has 16 residues. The V gene's germline CDR1 is SGHRS and CDR2 YFSETQ. CDR3 protein: CASSLGPFSRGNEQFF. The CDR3 region has the DNA TGCGCCAGCAGCTTGGGGCCGTTCTCTAGGGGCAATGAGCAGTTCTTC.

The genes are TRBV2 and TRBJ2-3; 12 bases map to TRBD2. The CDR3 spans 16 residues. The V gene end was trimmed by 8 bases and the J gene end by 5 bases; junction bases not matched to a gene: 11. Germline CDR1 and CDR2: SNHLY and FYNNEI. The CDR3 bases are TGTGCCAGCCTTCCCCCGACTAGCGGGAGCGGAGATACGCAGTATTTT. It codes for CASLPPTSGSGDTQYF.

This clonotype was seen only a few times. The chain employs TRBV5-1 and TRBJ2-7; 8 positions match TRBD1. Looked up from germline, CDR1 is SGHRS and CDR2 is YFSETQ. The ends lost 0 bases at V and 6 bases at J; junction bases unmatched: 5. The CDR3 loop spans 14 amino acids. CDR3 amino acids: CASSLGQGNREQYF. Here the CDR3 DNA reads TGCGCCAGCAGCTTGGGACAGGGGAACCGCGAGCAGTACTTC.

This clonotype was recorded at least ten times. The chain carries TRBV5-6 and TRBJ1-4, with unresolved D. Germline assignment: CDR1 SGHDT and CDR2 YYEEEE. V lost 3 bases, J lost 3 bases, and 18 bases lay in between. CDR3 size: 17 residues. The CDR3 DNA reads as TGTGCCAGCAGCTCGGCAATTTCCAGGACGGCTAATGAAAAACTGTTTTTT. Its translation: CASSSAISRTANEKLFF.

This clonotype was counted between two and nine times. The chain carries TRBV20-1 and TRBJ1-1; D may be TRBD1 (5 bases). CDR1 DFQATT and CDR2 SNEGSKA come from the germline V gene (reference sequence). The CDR3 contains 12 residues. The V end was cut by 1 base, the J end by 11 bases, with 14 bases between. CDR3 protein: CSARGGDEWAFF. The CDR3 bases are TGCAGTGCTAGAGGGGGGGACGAATGGGCTTTCTTT.

The chain has TRBV20-1 and TRBJ2-3; no clear D. The CDR3 runs 14 residues. CDR1 DFQATT and CDR2 SNEGSKA come from the germline V gene (reference sequence). The V and J ends lost 2 bases and 0 bases respectively, with 9 bases between them. The CDR3 coding sequence is TGCAGTGCTAGACAGCGCAGTAGCACAGATACGCAGTATTTT. Its translation is CSARQRSSTDTQYF.